Below are 15 T cell receptor beta chains sequenced from a single sample in a study of blood T cells in healthy people across ages. Primers used in a second PCR of about 7 to 11 cycles were a sample-barcoded 5' primer and a J-beta primer mix. One entry per CDR3 protein results from TCRdb running MiXCR on the 5' RACE reads. Seen here are nearly 800,000 distinct CDR3 sequences, 20% to 25% observed once, and the top ten hold around 3.6%. The sample also formed part of further work on T cells of mothers and their children.

Material for sequencing was blood. The receptors originated from a boy aged 5-17 years in good health.

The chain combines TRBV7-9 with TRBJ2-1; 10 positions match TRBD2. After removal of 5 bases from V and 0 bases from J, the junction contained 10 bases not matched to a gene. The CDR3 has 18 residues. The germline CDR1 and CDR2 sequences are SEHNR and FQNEAQ (reference sequence). In nucleotides, the CDR3 is TGTGCCAGCAGCCCTGGATCCGCTAGCGGGGGCTCCTACAATGAGCAGTTCTTC. Translating gives CASSPGSASGGSYNEQFF.

This clonotype has more than one count but fewer than ten. V and J are TRBV6-2 or TRBV6-3 and TRBJ1-2; no clear D. V dropped 8 bases and J dropped 2 bases, with 15 bases sitting between them. Germline V gene lookup returns CDR1 MNHEY and CDR2 SVGEGT. The CDR3 totals 14 residues. CDR3 sequence (DNA): TGTGCCAGCGGCCCCTCCGCGGGGAACTATGGCTACACCTTC. As protein: CASGPSAGNYGYTF.

In its sample, this clonotype was seen many times. This chain connects TRBV9 to TRBJ2-5; the match to TRBD2 covers 12 bases. Germline V lookup: CDR1 SGDLS, CDR2 YYNGEE. This CDR3 region has 17 residues. V shed 0 bases and J 1 base; nucleotides not matched to a gene: 4. CDR3 sequence: CASSVGASGRAQETQYF. Here the CDR3 DNA reads TGTGCCAGCAGCGTAGGGGCTAGCGGGAGGGCCCAAGAGACCCAGTACTTC.

The rearrangement joins TRBV19 to TRBJ2-1; D uncertain. V shed 1 base and J shed 0 bases, with 10 bases lying between them. This CDR3 is built from 16 residues. Looked up from germline, CDR1 is LNHDA and CDR2 is SQIVND (reference sequence). CDR3 sequence: CASSIGSESSYNEQFF. The CDR3 coding sequence is TGTGCCAGTAGTATAGGGAGCGAGAGCTCCTACAATGAGCAGTTCTTC. Drawing the rest from reference TRBV19 and TRBJ2-1, the complete variable domain is DGGITQSPKYLFRKEGQNVTLSCEQNLNHDAMYWYRQDPGQGLRLIYYSQIVNDFQKGDIAEGYSVSREKKESFPLTVTSAQKNPTAFYLCASSIGSESSYNEQFFGPGTRLTVL.

This clonotype was observed many times. The chain is built from TRBV12-3 or TRBV12-4 and TRBJ1-1; the D is unclear. CDR3 size: 15 residues. With 5 bases removed from V and 1 base from J, the gap between germline ends came to 14 bases. Here the CDR3 reads CASSPPGWGNTEAFF. The DNA of the CDR3 is TGTGCCAGCAGTCCCCCCGGATGGGGGAACACTGAAGCTTTCTTT.

The sample holds a few counts of this clonotype. This rearrangement joins TRBV4-3 to TRBJ1-4; D is perhaps TRBD1 (5 bases). Germline-derived CDR1 and CDR2 are LGHNA and YSLEER. The CDR3 loop spans 16 amino acids. V lost 0 bases, J lost 3 bases, and 11 bases lay in between. CDR3 bases: TGCGCCAGCAGCCAAGATCCCCAGGGCTCTAATGAAAAACTGTTTTTT. This encodes CASSQDPQGSNEKLFF.

This clonotype has a count of ten or more. The chain uses TRBV7-2 and TRBJ2-7; D ambiguous. V was shortened by 6 bases and J by 6 bases, with 21 bases between the two germline ends. This CDR3 is 15 amino acids long. Germline CDR1 reads SGHTA; CDR2 reads FQGNSA. The CDR3 region has the DNA TGTGCCAGCAGGCTTAGAGCCATGAGTGAAACCGAGCAGTACTTC. This encodes CASRLRAMSETEQYF.

This clonotype has more than one count but fewer than ten. The rearrangement joins TRBV6-5 to TRBJ1-2; D gene unclear. Germline V gives CDR1 MNHEY, CDR2 SVGAGI. This CDR3 comprises 14 residues. Deletions cut 6 bases from V and 6 bases from J, with 17 bases between. CDR3 in amino acids: CASRLRERLDGYTF. The CDR3 bases are TGTGCCAGCAGGCTAAGGGAGCGCTTAGATGGCTACACCTTC.

This clonotype was seen only a few times. The chain employs TRBV7-2 and TRBJ1-3; D not certain. Per the germline V gene, CDR1 is SGHTA and CDR2 is FQGNSA. This CDR3 spans 14 amino acids. V lost 8 bases and J 3 bases, leaving 14 bases between the germline ends. The CDR3: CASHPGAVGNTIYF. The CDR3 DNA follows: TGTGCCAGCCACCCCGGTGCTGTTGGAAACACCATATATTTT. The complete variable domain, with remaining parts taken from reference TRBV7-2 and TRBJ1-3, reads GAGVSQSPSNKVTEKGKDVELRCDPISGHTALYWYRQSLGQGLEFLIYFQGNSAPDKSGLPSDRFSAERTGGSVSTLTIQRTQQEDSAVYLCASHPGAVGNTIYFGEGSWLTVV.

In its sample, this clonotype was seen a few times. The CDR3 nucleotides read TGTGCCAGCAGTCTAGCTGGGACTAGTACGCAGTATTTT. Its protein is CASSLAGTSTQYF. The chain joins TRBV9 to TRBJ2-3, with TRBD2 identical over 8 bases. The CDR3 consists of 13 residues. The germline CDR1 and CDR2 sequences are SGDLS and YYNGEE. V was clipped by 5 bases and J by 8 bases; unmatched bases: 7.

The chain is built from TRBV7-8 and TRBJ1-6, with D uncertain. In germline, CDR1 is SGHVS, CDR2 FQNEAQ. CDR3 size: 16 residues. The ends were cut back, 2 bases at V and 0 bases at J, with 8 bases in the middle. The CDR3, as DNA: TGTGCCAGCAGCTTATGGGGTTCCTCCTATAATTCACCCCTCCACTTT. As protein: CASSLWGSSYNSPLHF.

This clonotype appeared many times. This chain links TRBV20-1 with TRBJ2-5; D perhaps matches TRBD2 (5 bases). The length of the CDR3 is 12 residues. The ends were cut back, 3 bases at V and 5 bases at J, with 10 bases in the middle. CDR1 is DFQATT, CDR2 SNEGSKA, per germline (reference sequence). CDR3 nucleotides: TGCAGTGCTAGTGGAGGCGAGGAGACCCAGTACTTC. This gives the protein CSASGGEETQYF.

The chain employs TRBV4-2 and TRBJ1-1, with D tentatively TRBD1 (5 bases). Trimming stripped 3 bases from V and 10 bases from J, with 21 bases between. CDR1 LGHNA and CDR2 YNFKEQ come from the germline V gene. The CDR3 consists of 15 residues. Here the CDR3 DNA reads TGTGCCAGCAGCCAGGACCTCCGGGACGCCCTCCGAGCTTTCTTT. Protein sequence: CASSQDLRDALRAFF.

This clonotype was observed a single time. This chain links TRBV6-5 with TRBJ1-2; a weak D match, TRBD1 (5 bases). CDR1 is MNHEY, CDR2 SVGAGI, per germline. Trimming cost V 5 bases and J 2 bases, with 18 bases left between them. The CDR3 contains 16 residues. The CDR3 spells CASSPGGGLRNYGYTF. The CDR3 bases are TGTGCCAGCAGTCCCGGCGGGGGATTAAGGAACTATGGCTACACCTTC.

V and J are TRBV12-3 or TRBV12-4 and TRBJ1-5; 7 nucleotides agree with TRBD1. With V trimmed by 7 bases and J by 5 bases, 11 bases remained unmatched. The CDR3 contains 15 residues. The CDR3 here is CASTHGTAVDQPQHF. The CDR3 DNA follows: TGTGCCAGCACCCACGGGACAGCTGTTGATCAGCCCCAGCATTTT.